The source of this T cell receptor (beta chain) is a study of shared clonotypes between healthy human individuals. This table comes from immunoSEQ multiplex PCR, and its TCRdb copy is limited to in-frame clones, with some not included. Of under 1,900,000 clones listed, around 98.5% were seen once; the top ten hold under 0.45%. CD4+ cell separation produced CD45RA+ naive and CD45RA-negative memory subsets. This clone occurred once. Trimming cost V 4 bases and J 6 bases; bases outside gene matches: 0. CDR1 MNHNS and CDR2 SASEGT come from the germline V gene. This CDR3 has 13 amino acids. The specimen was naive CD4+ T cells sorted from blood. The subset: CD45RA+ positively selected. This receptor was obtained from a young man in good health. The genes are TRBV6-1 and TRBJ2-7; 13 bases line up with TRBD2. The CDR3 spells CASSGTSGSEQYF. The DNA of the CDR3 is TGTGCCAGCAGTGGGACTAGCGGGAGCGAGCAGTACTTC.